A single sample is the source of the 29 T cell receptor beta chains below, sequenced in a study of cytomegalovirus exposure and HLA in healthy donors. The PCR was carried out with 60 Vbeta primers and 13 Jbeta primers. TCRdb keeps only in-frame clones here, not all; method: immunoSEQ multiplex PCR. The data hold over 130,000 clones, with approximately 70% observed a single time. Sequencing used PBMCs. These receptors all stem from a woman aged 55-70 years in good health and CMV-seronegative.

The chain carries TRBV5-1 and TRBJ2-5, with TRBD2 identical over 9 bases. Germline V CDR1 and CDR2: SGHRS, YFSETQ. CDR3 length: 14 amino acids. After removal of 4 bases from V and 5 bases from J, the junction contained 6 bases not matched to a gene. The CDR3 reads CASSVRGGGETQYF. The CDR3 region has the DNA TGCGCCAGCAGCGTGCGGGGGGGAGGCGAGACCCAGTACTTC.

This clone showed up just a few times. This rearrangement joins TRBV2 to TRBJ1-3, with D tentatively TRBD1 (6 bases). Germline V lookup: CDR1 SNHLY, CDR2 FYNNEI. The CDR3 is 15 amino acids. Trimming took off 6 bases at V and 2 bases at J, with 14 bases between the two ends. CDR3 sequence: CASSQQGSPGNTIYF. Written as DNA, the CDR3 is TGTGCCAGCAGCCAACAGGGATCGCCTGGAAACACCATATATTTT.

V gene TRBV5-4 combines with J gene TRBJ2-1; 8 nucleotides line up with TRBD2. With V trimmed by 6 bases and J by 14 bases, 13 bases remained unmatched. The CDR3 runs 13 residues. CDR1 is SGHNT, CDR2 YYREEE, per germline (reference sequence). As DNA, the CDR3 is TGTGCCAGCAACCGGGGGGGGCGGGGGGAGGAGTTCTTC. Its translation: CASNRGGRGEEFF.

This clone was observed a handful of times. No conserved phenylalanine or tryptophan ends this CDR3, so it is likely a read error. V is TRBV6-6 and J is TRBJ1-2, with D possibly being TRBD1 (5 bases). Germline V gene data show CDR1 as MNHNY and CDR2 as SVGAGI (reference sequence). Trimming pared 7 bases from V and 4 bases from J, leaving 13 bases between. The CDR3 consists of 13 residues. The CDR3 loop is CASNQGLLYGYTL. DNA for the CDR3: TGTGCCAGCAACCAGGGACTGCTCTATGGCTACACCCTC.

This clone was observed a single time. The J gene is TRBJ2-7, the V gene TRBV2; D possibly corresponds to TRBD2 (5 bases). The V gene's germline CDR1 is SNHLY and CDR2 FYNNEI. V gave up 7 bases and J gave up 7 bases, with 17 bases separating them. This CDR3 spans 13 amino acids. The DNA for the CDR3 is TGTGCCAGCACCCAGGCACCAAGAGGGGAGCAGTACTTC. Its translation: CASTQAPRGEQYF.

The gene calls are TRBV5-8 and TRBJ2-7; TRBD2 matches 7 bases. Germline assignment: CDR1 SGHTS and CDR2 YDEGEE. The CDR3 contains 13 residues. J gave up 7 bases and V 10 bases, and 14 bases lay outside the gene matches. Here the CDR3 reads CAGHWRECIEQYF. Here the CDR3 DNA reads TGTGCCGGACACTGGCGGGAGTGTATAGAGCAGTACTTC.

V usage is TRBV13 and J usage is TRBJ2-7, with 7 bases aligning to TRBD1. The CDR3 has 15 residues. Per the germline V gene, CDR1 is PRHDT and CDR2 is FYEKMQ (reference sequence). Trimming at V came to 2 bases and at J to 7 bases, leaving 11 bases not matched to a gene. The CDR3: CASSLSRERGLEQYF. In DNA form, the CDR3 reads TGTGCCAGCAGCTTATCTAGGGAGAGGGGGCTGGAGCAGTACTTC.

This chain uses TRBV2 with TRBJ2-5, with a possible D match to TRBD1 (5 bases). V gave up 2 bases and J gave up 4 bases, with 14 bases separating them. Germline loops: CDR1 SNHLY, CDR2 FYNNEI. This CDR3 region has 15 residues. The CDR3 DNA follows: TGTGCCAGCAGTGAATCCCCAGGGCTCCCAGAGACCCAGTACTTC. Amino acid sequence: CASSESPGLPETQYF.

The chain carries TRBV29-1 and TRBJ2-1; 14 bases are a match to TRBD2. Germline CDR1 and CDR2: SQVTM and ANQGSEA. CDR3 length: 14 residues. Losses at the gene ends were 6 bases for V and 8 bases for J; bases not matched to a gene: 6. This chain's CDR3 is CSVPGLAGVHEQFF. The CDR3 DNA reads TGCAGCGTGCCGGGACTAGCGGGAGTACATGAGCAGTTCTTC.

This rearrangement joins TRBV19 to TRBJ2-2; 7 bases line up with TRBD2. The CDR3 extends over 14 amino acids. Germline V CDR1 and CDR2: LNHDA, SQIVND (reference sequence). Germline trimming cut 8 bases from V and 4 bases from J; bases unmatched to any gene: 7. The DNA of the CDR3 is TGTGCCAGTCAGACCGGGACTATCACCGGGGAGCTGTTTTTT. It codes for CASQTGTITGELFF.

The rearrangement joins TRBV18 to TRBJ2-7, with 7 positions matching TRBD2. V was pared by 8 bases and J by 5 bases, with 12 bases of the junction left unmatched. Germline CDR1 reads KGHSH; CDR2 reads LQKENI. This CDR3 has 14 amino acids. CDR3 amino acids: CASPLRRELNEQYF. For the CDR3, the DNA is TGTGCCAGCCCCCTGAGGCGGGAGCTCAACGAGCAGTACTTC.

V gene TRBV28 combines with J gene TRBJ1-3, with D possibly being TRBD1 (6 bases). V lost 5 bases and J lost 0, with 14 bases in between. This CDR3 has 16 amino acids. In germline, CDR1 is MDHEN, CDR2 SYDVKM. DNA of the CDR3: TGTGCCAGCAGTCTCGCGGGGGGGCTCTCTGGAAACACCATATATTTT. Its translation: CASSLAGGLSGNTIYF. Filled out from reference TRBV28 and TRBJ1-3, the complete variable domain reads DVKVTQSSRYLVKRTGEKVFLECVQDMDHENMFWYRQDPGLGLRLIYFSYDVKMKEKGDIPEGYSVSREKKERFSLILESASTNQTSMYLCASSLAGGLSGNTIYFGEGSWLTVV.

The chain joins TRBV6-8 to TRBJ2-7; 7 bases are shared with TRBD1. This CDR3 contains 10 residues. Per the germline V gene, CDR1 is MNHGY and CDR2 is SAAAGT. The J segment lost 13 bases and the V segment lost 5 bases, leaving 5 bases of the junction unmatched. CDR3 DNA: TGTGCCAGCAGTCGTGACAGGGATTACTTC. Translation: CASSRDRDYF.

The chain carries TRBV5-4 and TRBJ1-2; D is uncertain. The CDR3 runs to 15 residues. Germline-derived CDR1 and CDR2 are SGHNT and YYREEE (reference sequence). Deletions cut 0 bases from V and 5 bases from J, with 14 bases between. The CDR3 region is CASSLARGERYGYTF. The CDR3 DNA follows: TGTGCCAGCAGCTTGGCGCGGGGAGAGAGGTATGGCTACACCTTC.

This chain uses TRBV19 with TRBJ2-7; 7 bases agree with TRBD1. CDR1 LNHDA and CDR2 SQIVND come from the germline V gene (reference sequence). The V gene end was trimmed by 6 bases and the J gene end by 3 bases; junction bases not matched to a gene: 8. The CDR3 consists of 14 residues. CDR3 nucleotide sequence: TGTGCCAGTAGCGAAACCGGGACAGTCTACGAGCAGTACTTC. It specifies CASSETGTVYEQYF.

This clone was observed a few times. The J gene is TRBJ2-7, the V gene TRBV7-8; D is possibly TRBD1 (5 bases). Trimming took 5 bases from V and 4 from J, leaving 9 bases between them. Germline loops: CDR1 SGHVS, CDR2 FQNEAQ. This CDR3 spans 12 amino acids. The CDR3 region is CASSQQDYEQYF. CDR3 DNA: TGTGCCAGCAGCCAACAGGATTACGAGCAGTACTTC.

This clone appeared once. This rearrangement joins TRBV2 to TRBJ2-1, with 10 bases fitting TRBD2. Per germline, CDR1 SNHLY and CDR2 FYNNEI. The ends lost 5 bases at V and 3 bases at J; junction bases unmatched: 10. The CDR3 is 17 amino acids. CDR3 sequence reads: CASSYLGTSGVYNEQFF. The CDR3 DNA reads as TGTGCCAGCAGTTACCTCGGAACTAGCGGGGTCTACAATGAGCAGTTCTTC. Full variable domain (missing parts from reference TRBV2 and TRBJ2-1): EPEVTQTPSHQVTQMGQEVILRCVPISNHLYFYWYRQILGQKVEFLVSFYNNEISEKSEIFDDQFSVERPDGSNFTLKIRSTKLEDSAMYFCASSYLGTSGVYNEQFFGPGTRLTVL.

J is TRBJ1-1 and V is TRBV2; D gene ambiguous. Looked up from germline, CDR1 is SNHLY and CDR2 is FYNNEI. V dropped 5 bases and J dropped 0 bases, with 10 bases sitting between them. CDR3 length: 14 amino acids. The CDR3 sequence: CASSIETVNTEAFF. CDR3 DNA sequence: TGTGCCAGCAGTATAGAAACCGTGAACACTGAAGCTTTCTTT.

In its sample, this clone was seen once. One junction end disagrees with the germline gene, perhaps due to a read error. The J gene is TRBJ1-1, the V gene TRBV7-9, with D possibly being TRBD1 (6 bases). The CDR3 has 13 residues. Germline CDR1 reads SEHNR; CDR2 reads FQNEAQ (reference sequence). CDR3 in amino acids: CSSSLAGDTEAFF. The CDR3 coding sequence is TGTTCCAGCAGCTTAGCAGGGGACACTGAAGCTTTCTTT.

The J gene is TRBJ2-5, the V gene TRBV19; 7 bases match TRBD1. The germline CDR1 and CDR2 sequences are LNHDA and SQIVND (reference sequence). CDR3 length equals 17 residues. The V segment lost 3 bases and the J segment 2 bases; nucleotides outside the gene matches: 12. CDR3 sequence (DNA): TGTGCCAGTAGTATCGGATGGGGACAGAGAGAACAAGAGACCCAGTACTTC. It is translated as CASSIGWGQREQETQYF.

CDR3 bases: TGTGCCAGCAGTGCGGGGGGAGGATATACGCAGTATTTT. Translated: CASSAGGGYTQYF. V and J are TRBV27 and TRBJ2-3; 8 positions agree with TRBD2. This CDR3 is built from 13 residues. Germline V gene sequence: CDR1 MNHEY, CDR2 SMNVEV (reference sequence). The J segment lost 7 bases and the V segment lost 5 bases, leaving 5 bases of the junction unmatched.

This clone turned up a few times. The rearrangement joins TRBV7-9 to TRBJ1-4; 10 bases line up with TRBD1. CDR1 and CDR2 from the germline V gene are SEHNR and FQNEAQ (reference sequence). This CDR3 has 17 amino acids. V trimming: 5 bases; J trimming: 0 bases; junction bases outside the gene matches: 6. As DNA, the CDR3 is TGTGCCAGCAGCACAGGGACAGGGGTTCCAACTAATGAAAAACTGTTTTTT. Protein sequence: CASSTGTGVPTNEKLFF.

The chain carries TRBV4-1 and TRBJ2-5, with D perhaps TRBD1 (6 bases). Trimming pared 4 bases from V and 7 bases from J, leaving 16 bases between. The germline V gene has CDR1 MGHRA and CDR2 YSYEKL. There are 14 residues in the CDR3. CDR3 loop: CASSPEQGEGTQYF. In DNA form, the CDR3 reads TGCGCCAGCAGCCCAGAACAGGGTGAGGGGACCCAGTACTTC.

The sample holds a few counts of this clone. The DNA for the CDR3 is TGTGCCAGCAGTTACTCTAACAATGAGCAGTTCTTC. Its protein product is CASSYSNNEQFF. The J gene is TRBJ2-1, the V gene TRBV6-5; no clear D gene. Germline CDR1 MNHEY, CDR2 SVGAGI. Trimming removed 0 bases at V and 5 bases at J, with 2 bases between. CDR3 length: 12 amino acids.

The chain combines TRBV6-6 with TRBJ1-1, with 10 bases lining up with TRBD1. In germline, CDR1 is MNHNY, CDR2 SVGAGI (reference sequence). The CDR3 consists of 15 residues. J was trimmed by 3 bases and V by 2 bases; bases with no gene match: 3. CDR3 nucleotide sequence: TGTGCCAGCAGTTACGACAGGGGGCGTGACACTGAAGCTTTCTTT. Amino acids: CASSYDRGRDTEAFF.

This chain's CDR3 is CASSAQGAGARQYF. The CDR3 DNA sequence: TGTGCCAGTAGTGCACAGGGGGCGGGTGCGCGGCAGTACTTC. This chain links TRBV19 with TRBJ2-7, with 9 bases matching TRBD1. V dropped 5 bases and J dropped 9; count of bases not matched to a gene: 11. This CDR3 has 14 residues. The germline CDR1 and CDR2 sequences are LNHDA and SQIVND (reference sequence).

CDR3 sequence (DNA): TGTGCCAGCAGTGGCCCCCGTGACAGAGCCTACGAGCAGTACTTC. Its protein product is CASSGPRDRAYEQYF. The chain uses TRBV6-6 and TRBJ2-7, with a tentative D call TRBD1 (5 bases). The CDR3 length is 15 residues. Between the trimmed V and J ends, which lost 5 bases and 2 bases, there was a span of 16 bases. Germline-derived CDR1 and CDR2 are MNHNY and SVGAGI (reference sequence).

The DNA of the CDR3 is TGTGCCAGCAGTTCAACCAGGGACAGGGGGATTTACGAGCAGTACTTC. It translates to CASSSTRDRGIYEQYF. This sequence joins TRBV6-5 and TRBJ2-7, with 11 bases fitting TRBD1. J gave up 4 bases and V 4 bases, and 9 bases lay outside the gene matches. The CDR3 length is 16 residues. CDR1 is MNHEY, CDR2 SVGAGI, per germline.

V and J are TRBV7-2 and TRBJ2-7; possibly TRBD2 for D (5 bases). Looked up from germline, CDR1 is SGHTA and CDR2 is FQGNSA. V lost 1 base, J lost 8 bases, and 9 bases lay in between. The CDR3 contains 12 residues. DNA for the CDR3: TGTGCCAGCAGCTTAGGGAGGTGGAAGCAGTACTTC. Translating gives CASSLGRWKQYF. Full variable domain (rest looked up from reference TRBV7-2 and TRBJ2-7): GAGVSQSPSNKVTEKGKDVELRCDPISGHTALYWYRQSLGQGLEFLIYFQGNSAPDKSGLPSDRFSAERTGGSVSTLTIQRTQQEDSAVYLCASSLGRWKQYFGPGTRLTVT.